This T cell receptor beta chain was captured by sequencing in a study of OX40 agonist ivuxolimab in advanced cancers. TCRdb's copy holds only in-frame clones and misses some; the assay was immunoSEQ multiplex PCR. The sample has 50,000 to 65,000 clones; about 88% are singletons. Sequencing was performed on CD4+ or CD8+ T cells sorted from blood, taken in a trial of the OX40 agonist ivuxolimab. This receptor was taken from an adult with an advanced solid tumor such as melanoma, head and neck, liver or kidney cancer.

Here the CDR3 DNA reads TGTGCCAGCAGTACTAGCGGCTCCTACAATGAGCAGTTCTTC. This sequence encodes CASSTSGSYNEQFF. The rearrangement links TRBV27 to TRBJ2-1; 8 bases fit TRBD2. V shed 5 bases and J 0 bases; nucleotides not matched to a gene: 0. The CDR3 totals 14 residues. Germline CDR1 and CDR2: MNHEY and SMNVEV (reference sequence).